These T cell receptor beta chains were read from a single sample in a study of patients with pleural tuberculosis. Using its own MiXCR run on the reads, TCRdb lists one record per CDR3 protein. The sample carries 40,000 to 55,000 distinct CDR3 sequences, 5.5% to 8% recorded once. The receptors shown here come from a human donor with pleural tuberculosis. CDR3s include the opening cysteine and the closing phenylalanine or tryptophan. The D gene is left open where the match is weak. Expanded clones are given a class, and other clones once, few, many or no size at all.

V gene	D gene	CDR3 length	J gene	clone size	CDR3 DNA	CDR3 protein
TRBV5-1	NA	14	TRBJ1-5	NA	TGCGCCAGCAGCCCAGACAGGATCGATCAGCCCCAGCATTTT	CASSPDRIDQPQHF
TRBV7-3	NA	15	TRBJ2-1	many	TGTGCCAGCAGCTTAAGCGGGTCGTCTAACGTAAAGCAGTTCTTC	CASSLSGSSNVKQFF
TRBV11-1	TRBD1	14	TRBJ1-1	many	TGTGCCAGCAGCCCAGGGGGAATGAACACTGAAGCTTTCTTT	CASSPGGMNTEAFF
TRBV11-1	TRBD2	13	TRBJ2-3	few	TGTGCCAGCAGCCCAACCGGGACTAGTCCGCAGTATTTT	CASSPTGTSPQYF
TRBV19	NA	11	TRBJ1-1	many	TGTGCCAGTAGTAATATGGGTGAAGCTTTCTTT	CASSNMGEAFF
TRBV6-2/TRBV6-3	NA	15	TRBJ1-2	many	TGTGCCAGCAGTCACTTTCGGAACCCCCGGGGGGGCTACACCTTC	CASSHFRNPRGGYTF
TRBV29-1	TRBD2	14	TRBJ2-7	many	TGCAGCGTTGGGGTTAGCGGGAGCTCCTACGAGCAGTACTTC	CSVGVSGSSYEQYF
TRBV6-2/TRBV6-3	NA	17	TRBJ2-1	few	TGTGCCAGCAGTTACCGTCTTTGGGGGAGCTCCTACAATGAGCAGTTCTTC	CASSYRLWGSSYNEQFF
TRBV28	NA	12	TRBJ1-2	many	TGTGCCAGCAGTCTCCCGGAGCATGGCTACACCTTC	CASSLPEHGYTF
TRBV12-3/TRBV12-4	TRBD2	15	TRBJ2-1	many	TGTGCCAGCAGATCCGGGACTAGCGGGGCGAATGAGCAGTTCTTC	CASRSGTSGANEQFF
TRBV14	NA	13	TRBJ1-2	many	TGTGCCAGCAGCCCACACGAAGACTATGGCTACACCTTC	CASSPHEDYGYTF
TRBV11-1	TRBD1	14	TRBJ1-5	NA	TGTGCCAGCAGCTTAGGACAGGGGGCTCAGCCCCAGCATTTT	CASSLGQGAQPQHF
TRBV12-3/TRBV12-4	TRBD1	15	TRBJ1-6	many	TGTGCCAGCGATAACCGGGACAGGGGGTTTGCACCCCTCCACTTT	CASDNRDRGFAPLHF
TRBV6-2/TRBV6-3	NA	14	TRBJ2-7	many	TGTGCCAGCAGTTACGGCGGCAGGGGAAGCGAGCAGTACTTC	CASSYGGRGSEQYF
TRBV12-3/TRBV12-4	NA	16	TRBJ2-7	many	TGTGCCAGCAGTTTGTTCCTTCCTAGCGACTACTACGAGCAGTACTTC	CASSLFLPSDYYEQYF
TRBV11-2	NA	13	TRBJ2-1	many	TGTGCCAGCAGCTTCAAGGGCTACAATGAGCAGTTCTTC	CASSFKGYNEQFF
TRBV11-1	NA	12	TRBJ2-7	few	TGTGCCAGCAGCTTCCTCCAAGGCGAGCAGTACTTC	CASSFLQGEQYF
TRBV7-6	NA	16	TRBJ2-1	few	TGTGCTAGCAGCTTAGCGGTGGGGAGAAGCTACAATGAGCAGTTCTTC	CASSLAVGRSYNEQFF
TRBV11-2	NA	13	TRBJ2-7	many	TGTGCCAGCAGCCCCGGGACTTCCCACGAGCAGTACTTC	CASSPGTSHEQYF
TRBV5-1	NA	15	TRBJ1-1	NA	TGCGCCAGCAGCCCCGCCGGGGGGGCGCGGACTGAAGCTTTCTTT	CASSPAGGARTEAFF
TRBV2	TRBD2	15	TRBJ2-1	few	TGTGCCAGCAGGCCGGGACTAGCGGTCTACAATGAGCAGTTCTTC	CASRPGLAVYNEQFF
TRBV6-1	NA	13	TRBJ1-1	many	TGTGCCAGCAGTGGGAGCATTATGGGTGAAGCTTTCTTT	CASSGSIMGEAFF
TRBV7-3	NA	15	TRBJ2-3	many	TGTGCCAGCAGCTCAACCCGGGGGAACACAGATACGCAGTATTTT	CASSSTRGNTDTQYF
TRBV12-3/TRBV12-4	TRBD2	15	TRBJ2-3	many	TGTGCCAGCAACCCCCGCGGGAGTGTGACAGATACGCAGTATTTT	CASNPRGSVTDTQYF
TRBV11-1	TRBD2	16	TRBJ2-3	few	TGTGCCAGCAGCTTCCCTAGCGGGAGGTCCACAGATACGCAGTATTTT	CASSFPSGRSTDTQYF
TRBV10-3	NA	14	TRBJ2-1	many	TGTGCCATCAGATCTTCCCTCTCCTACAATGAGCAGTTCTTC	CAIRSSLSYNEQFF
TRBV5-1	NA	14	TRBJ1-2	many	TGCGCCAGCAGCTCGGGACAAAGGTCCTATGGCTACACCTTC	CASSSGQRSYGYTF
TRBV20-1	NA	14	TRBJ2-1	many	TGCAGTGCTAGCCGGGGGAGCTCCTACAATGAGCAGTTCTTC	CSASRGSSYNEQFF
TRBV24-1	TRBD1	16	TRBJ2-1	many	TGTGCCACCAGTGAAAGCGGGACAGGGAGGTACAATGAGCAGTTCTTC	CATSESGTGRYNEQFF
TRBV2	NA	12	TRBJ2-3	many	TGTGCCAGCAGTGCTGTAACAGATACGCAGTATTTT	CASSAVTDTQYF
TRBV7-9	NA	11	TRBJ2-1	NA	TGTGCCAGCGGGCTAGCCGGCGAGCAGTTCTTC	CASGLAGEQFF
TRBV29-1	TRBD2	16	TRBJ2-3	many	TGCAGCGTTGAATCGACTAGCGGGAGATCGCCAGATACGCAGTATTTT	CSVESTSGRSPDTQYF
TRBV11-2	TRBD2	15	TRBJ2-3	NA	TGTGCCAGCAGCTGGCGGACTAGCGCGGGAGATACGCAGTATTTT	CASSWRTSAGDTQYF